This TCR beta chain came from a study of blood T cell repertoires in COVID-19. The repertoire was sequenced with immunoSEQ multiplex PCR; TCRdb's copy has only in-frame clones and lacks some. Of 65,000 to 90,000 clones in the sample, around 88% were seen once. Trimming shortened V by 7 bases and J by 0 bases, and 9 bases separated the two germline ends. The V gene's germline CDR1 is SQVTM and CDR2 ANQGSEA. This CDR3 is 12 amino acids long. This sequence originates from a man aged 30 to 45 with acute or convalescent COVID-19. The V call is TRBV29-1, the J call TRBJ1-1; D perhaps matches TRBD1 (5 bases). Material: peripheral blood. For the CDR3, the DNA is TGCAGCGCGGGACGGTTGAACACTGAAGCTTTCTTT. Translating gives CSAGRLNTEAFF.